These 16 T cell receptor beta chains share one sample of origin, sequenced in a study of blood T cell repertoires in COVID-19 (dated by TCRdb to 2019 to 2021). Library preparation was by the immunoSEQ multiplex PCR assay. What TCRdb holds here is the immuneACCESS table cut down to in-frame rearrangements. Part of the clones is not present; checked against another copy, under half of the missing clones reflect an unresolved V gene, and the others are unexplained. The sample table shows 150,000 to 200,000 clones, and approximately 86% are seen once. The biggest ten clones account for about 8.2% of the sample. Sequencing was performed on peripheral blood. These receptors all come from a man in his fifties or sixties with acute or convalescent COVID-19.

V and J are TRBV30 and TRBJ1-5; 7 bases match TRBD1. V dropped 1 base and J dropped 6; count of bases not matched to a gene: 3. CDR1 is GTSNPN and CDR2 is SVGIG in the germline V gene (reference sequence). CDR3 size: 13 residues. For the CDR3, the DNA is TGTGCCTGGAGTGCCTACAGGGGTCAGCCCCAGCATTTT. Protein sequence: CAWSAYRGQPQHF.

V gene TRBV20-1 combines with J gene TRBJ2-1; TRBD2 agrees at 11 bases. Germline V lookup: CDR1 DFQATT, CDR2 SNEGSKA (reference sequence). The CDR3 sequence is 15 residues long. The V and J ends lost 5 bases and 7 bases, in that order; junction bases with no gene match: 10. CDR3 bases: TGCAGTGCTGGTGGCCTAGCGGGAGGAGGGAATGAGCAGTTCTTC. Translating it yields CSAGGLAGGGNEQFF.

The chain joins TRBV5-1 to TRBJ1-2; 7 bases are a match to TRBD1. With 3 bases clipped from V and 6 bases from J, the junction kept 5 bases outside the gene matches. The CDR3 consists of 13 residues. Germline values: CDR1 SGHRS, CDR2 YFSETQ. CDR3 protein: CASSYMQGDGYTF. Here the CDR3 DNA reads TGCGCCAGCAGCTATATGCAGGGGGATGGCTACACCTTC.

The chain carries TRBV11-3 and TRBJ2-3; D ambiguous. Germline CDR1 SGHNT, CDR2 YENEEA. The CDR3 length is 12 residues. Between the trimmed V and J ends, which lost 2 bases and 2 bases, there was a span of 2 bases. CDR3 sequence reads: CASSLYTDTQYF. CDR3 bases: TGTGCCAGCAGCTTATACACAGATACGCAGTATTTT.

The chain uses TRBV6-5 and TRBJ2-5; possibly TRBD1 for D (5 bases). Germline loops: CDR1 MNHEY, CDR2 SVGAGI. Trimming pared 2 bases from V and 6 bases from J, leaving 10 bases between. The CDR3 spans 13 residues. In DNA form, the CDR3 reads TGTGCCAGCAGTTACGGCAGGGAAAAGACCCAGTACTTC. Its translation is CASSYGREKTQYF.

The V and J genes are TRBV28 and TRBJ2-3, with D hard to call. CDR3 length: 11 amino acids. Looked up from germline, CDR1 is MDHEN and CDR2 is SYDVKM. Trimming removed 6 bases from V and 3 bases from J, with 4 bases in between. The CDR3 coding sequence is TGTGCCAGCAGCCAAACAGATACGCAGTATTTT. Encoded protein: CASSQTDTQYF.

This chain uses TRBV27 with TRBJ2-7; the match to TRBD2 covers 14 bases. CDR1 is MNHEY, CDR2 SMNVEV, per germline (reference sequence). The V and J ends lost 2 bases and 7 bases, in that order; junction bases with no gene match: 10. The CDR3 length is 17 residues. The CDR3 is CASSLRGTSGRPGEQYF. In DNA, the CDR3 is TGTGCCAGCAGTTTACGGGGGACTAGCGGGAGACCGGGTGAGCAGTACTTC.

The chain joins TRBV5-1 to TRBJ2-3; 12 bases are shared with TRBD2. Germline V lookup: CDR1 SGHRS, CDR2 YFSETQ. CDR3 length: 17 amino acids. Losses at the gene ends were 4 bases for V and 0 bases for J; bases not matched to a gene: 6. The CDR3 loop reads CASSPRTSGISTDTQYF. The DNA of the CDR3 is TGCGCCAGCAGCCCGAGGACTAGCGGGATTAGCACAGATACGCAGTATTTT.

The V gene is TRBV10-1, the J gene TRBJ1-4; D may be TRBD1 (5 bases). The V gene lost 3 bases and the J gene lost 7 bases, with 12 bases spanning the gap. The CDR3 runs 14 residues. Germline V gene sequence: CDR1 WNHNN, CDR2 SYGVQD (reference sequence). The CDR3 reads CASSDLQGSEKLFF. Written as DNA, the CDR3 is TGCGCCAGCAGTGATTTGCAGGGAAGTGAAAAACTGTTTTTT.

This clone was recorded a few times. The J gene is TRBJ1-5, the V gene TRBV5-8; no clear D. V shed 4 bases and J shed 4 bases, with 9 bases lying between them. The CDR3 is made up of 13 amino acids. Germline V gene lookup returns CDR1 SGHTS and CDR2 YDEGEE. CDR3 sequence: CASSLYRNQPQHF. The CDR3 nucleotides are TGTGCCAGCAGCCTCTACAGAAATCAGCCCCAGCATTTT.

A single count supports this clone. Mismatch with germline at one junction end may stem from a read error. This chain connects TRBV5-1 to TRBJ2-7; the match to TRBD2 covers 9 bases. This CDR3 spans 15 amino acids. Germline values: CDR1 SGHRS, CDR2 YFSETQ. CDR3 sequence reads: CASRLLASGTYKQYF. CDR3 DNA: TGCGCCAGCAGGCTGTTGGCTAGCGGGACCTACAAGCAGTACTTC.

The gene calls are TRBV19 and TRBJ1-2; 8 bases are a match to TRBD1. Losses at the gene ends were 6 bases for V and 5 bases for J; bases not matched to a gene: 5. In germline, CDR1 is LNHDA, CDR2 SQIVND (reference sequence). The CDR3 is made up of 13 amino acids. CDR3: CASRVDREYGYTF. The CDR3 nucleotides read TGTGCCAGTAGGGTGGACAGGGAGTATGGCTACACCTTC.

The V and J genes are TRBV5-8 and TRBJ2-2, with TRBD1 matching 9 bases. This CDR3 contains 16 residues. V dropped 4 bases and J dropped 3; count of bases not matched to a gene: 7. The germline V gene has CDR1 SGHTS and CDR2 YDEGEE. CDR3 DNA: TGTGCCAGCAGCCACCGGGACAGGGTTCACACCGGGGAGCTGTTTTTT. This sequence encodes CASSHRDRVHTGELFF. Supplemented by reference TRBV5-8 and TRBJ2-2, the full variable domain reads EAGVTQSPTHLIKTRGQQATLRCSPISGHTSVYWYQQALGLGLQFLLWYDEGEERNRGNFPPRFSGRQFPNYSSELNVNALELEDSALYLCASSHRDRVHTGELFFGEGSRLTVL.

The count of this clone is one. The CDR3 DNA reads TGTGCCAGCAGCCAGGACGTCCACCGACACCGGACAGGGGGCGAGGGCTACACCTTC. It encodes CASSQDVHRHRTGGEGYTF. This rearrangement joins TRBV14 to TRBJ1-2; 11 bases align to TRBD1. J gave up 8 bases and V 3 bases, and 20 bases lay outside the gene matches. The CDR3 extends over 19 amino acids. Germline lookup yields CDR1 SGHDN and CDR2 FVKESK.

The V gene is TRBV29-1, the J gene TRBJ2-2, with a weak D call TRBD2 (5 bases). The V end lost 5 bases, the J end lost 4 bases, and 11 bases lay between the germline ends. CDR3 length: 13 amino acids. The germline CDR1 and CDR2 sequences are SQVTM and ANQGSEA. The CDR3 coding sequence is TGCAGCGTTCGCCCCCGGGGCACCGGGGAGCTGTTTTTT. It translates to CSVRPRGTGELFF.

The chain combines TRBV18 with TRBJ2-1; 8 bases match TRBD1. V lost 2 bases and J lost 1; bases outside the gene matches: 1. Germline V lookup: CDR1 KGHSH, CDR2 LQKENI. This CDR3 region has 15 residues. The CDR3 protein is CASSPGDRSYNEQFF. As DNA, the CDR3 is TGTGCCAGCTCACCAGGGGACAGGTCCTACAATGAGCAGTTCTTC. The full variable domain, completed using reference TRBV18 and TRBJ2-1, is NAGVMQNPRHLVRRRGQEARLRCSPMKGHSHVYWYRQLPEEGLKFMVYLQKENIIDESGMPKERFSAEFPKEGPSILRIQQVVRGDSAAYFCASSPGDRSYNEQFFGPGTRLTVL.